Presented here are 9 T cell receptor beta chains from one specimen sequenced in a study of T-cell reconstitution after alpha-beta-depleted transplantation in children. TCRbeta library preparation incorporated unique molecular identifiers. MiXCR, applied by TCRdb to the PCR reads, yields one record per CDR3 protein. The sample holds about 510,000 distinct CDR3 sequences, about an eighth seen once. The sequencing used PBMCs, mostly from graft donor cells, collected 180 days after TCRalphabeta/CD19-depleted stem cell transplant. These receptors were obtained from a female patient between 2 and 10 years old who had a stem cell transplant for aplastic anemia, so the T cells may come from the graft donor.

The chain links TRBV28 to TRBJ2-6, with D unresolved. V lost 6 bases, J lost 4 bases, and 13 bases lay in between. Germline V gene data show CDR1 as MDHEN and CDR2 as SYDVKM. This CDR3 spans 15 amino acids. Written as DNA, the CDR3 is TGTGCCAGCAGCCAACTCGGTTCCGGGGCCAACGTCCTGACTTTC. This gives the protein CASSQLGSGANVLTF.

This clonotype appeared many times. J is TRBJ2-7 and V is TRBV12-3 or TRBV12-4; D is unclear. The CDR3 runs to 13 residues. The V end lost 3 bases, the J end lost 1 base, and 7 bases lay between the germline ends. The CDR3 sequence: CASSFGQSYEQYF. CDR3 DNA: TGTGCCAGCAGTTTTGGGCAGTCCTACGAGCAGTACTTC.

This clonotype was seen ten or more times. The gene calls are TRBV5-1 and TRBJ2-7, with TRBD2 identical over 10 bases. The J segment lost 6 bases and the V segment lost 3 bases, leaving 9 bases of the junction unmatched. CDR3 length equals 15 residues. Germline V gene sequence: CDR1 SGHRS, CDR2 YFSETQ. The CDR3 here is CASSYGAGGPIEQYF. As DNA, the CDR3 is TGCGCCAGCAGCTACGGAGCGGGAGGGCCGATCGAGCAGTACTTC. Filled out from reference TRBV5-1 and TRBJ2-7, the complete variable domain reads KAGVTQTPRYLIKTRGQQVTLSCSPISGHRSVSWYQQTPGQGLQFLFEYFSETQRNKGNFPGRFSGRQFSNSRSEMNVSTLELGDSALYLCASSYGAGGPIEQYFGPGTRLTVT.

This clonotype appeared a single time. The chain carries TRBV19 and TRBJ2-1; D is possibly TRBD2 (5 bases). The CDR3 has 16 amino acids. Trimming stripped 3 bases from V and 7 bases from J, with 19 bases between. CDR1 is LNHDA, CDR2 SQIVND, per germline (reference sequence). The CDR3: CASSMVSRAVDNEQFF. As DNA, the CDR3 is TGTGCCAGTAGTATGGTGTCGCGGGCCGTCGATAATGAGCAGTTCTTC.

The table lists this clonotype with a count of one. This sequence joins TRBV20-1 and TRBJ2-2, with TRBD1 matching over 9 bases. CDR3 length equals 15 residues. Germline loops: CDR1 DFQATT, CDR2 SNEGSKA (reference sequence). V shed 3 bases, J shed 1 base, and the junction held 3 bases outside the gene matches. DNA of the CDR3: TGCAGTGCTAGGAACAGGGGGCAGAACACCGGGGAGCTGTTTTTT. As protein: CSARNRGQNTGELFF.

The chain couples TRBV20-1 to TRBJ1-2, with D perhaps TRBD1 (5 bases). The germline V and J ends were trimmed by 4 bases and 3 bases, with 9 bases remaining between them. This CDR3 spans 12 amino acids. Germline V gene sequence: CDR1 DFQATT, CDR2 SNEGSKA (reference sequence). CDR3 sequence: CSATGGDYGYTF. CDR3 DNA sequence: TGCAGTGCTACTGGGGGAGACTATGGCTACACCTTC.

The V gene is TRBV29-1, the J gene TRBJ2-7, with no clear D. In germline, CDR1 is SQVTM, CDR2 ANQGSEA. CDR3 length: 11 amino acids. Trimming took 2 bases from V and 4 from J, leaving 6 bases between them. In nucleotides, the CDR3 is TGCAGCGTTGAAAAGGGATACGAGCAGTACGTC. Amino acid sequence: CSVEKGYEQYV.

This clonotype was seen a few times. The CDR3 DNA follows: TGCGCCAGCAGCTTAAACCTGGGACAGAGTAATGAAAAACTGTTTTTT. As protein: CASSLNLGQSNEKLFF. V gene TRBV5-1 combines with J gene TRBJ1-4, with 7 bases that match TRBD1. Germline-derived CDR1 and CDR2 are SGHRS and YFSETQ. V was pared by 2 bases and J by 4 bases, with 8 bases of the junction left unmatched. The CDR3 spans 16 residues.

Ten or more counts support this clonotype. The chain recombines TRBV21-1 with TRBJ1-1; TRBD1, the table's D call, was not compared with the DNA. TRBV21-1 counts as a pseudogene. The CDR3 contains 15 residues. As DNA, the CDR3 is TGTGCCAGCAGCTCTTACAGGGGATCGGGGACTGAAGCTTTCTTT. Translation: CASSSYRGSGTEAFF.